This TCR beta chain comes out of a study of blood T cell repertoires in COVID-19. About the study: T cells, B-cell-depleted T cells, or PBMCs provided the cDNA or gDNA that served as material.

The CDR3 is 12 residues long. Trimming removed 6 bases at V and 8 bases at J, with 13 bases between. Germline CDR1 MNHEY, CDR2 SVGAGI. Profiling relied on immunoSEQ multiplex PCR, and the TCRdb table lists in-frame clones only, not all of them. The table has about 80,000 clones, around 88% seen once; the top ten hold 6% to 7.5%. Sequencing was performed on peripheral blood. This clonotype was obtained from a woman of 80 years or more with acute or convalescent COVID-19. The V gene is TRBV6-5, the J gene TRBJ1-2, with D perhaps TRBD1 (6 bases). CDR3 nucleotides: TGTGCCAGCAGCTCTATCAGGGGAGGCTACACCTTC. Its translation is CASSSIRGGYTF.